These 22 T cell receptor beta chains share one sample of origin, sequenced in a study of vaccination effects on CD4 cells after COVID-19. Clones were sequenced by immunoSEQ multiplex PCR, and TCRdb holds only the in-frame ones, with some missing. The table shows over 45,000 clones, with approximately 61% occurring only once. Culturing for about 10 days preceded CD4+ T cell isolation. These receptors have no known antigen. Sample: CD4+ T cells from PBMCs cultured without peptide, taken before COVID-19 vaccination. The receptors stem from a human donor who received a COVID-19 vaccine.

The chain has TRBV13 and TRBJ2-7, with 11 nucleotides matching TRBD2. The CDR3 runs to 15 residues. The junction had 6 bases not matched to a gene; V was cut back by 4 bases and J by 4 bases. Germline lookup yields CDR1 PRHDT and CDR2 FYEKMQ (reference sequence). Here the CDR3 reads CASSYQGLAEYEQYF. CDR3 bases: TGTGCCAGCAGCTACCAGGGACTAGCGGAGTACGAGCAGTACTTC.

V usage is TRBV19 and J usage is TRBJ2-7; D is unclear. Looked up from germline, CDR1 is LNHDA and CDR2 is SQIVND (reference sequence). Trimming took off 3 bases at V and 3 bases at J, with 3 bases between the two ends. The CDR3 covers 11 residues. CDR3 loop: CASSMSYEQYF. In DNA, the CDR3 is TGTGCCAGTAGTATGAGCTACGAGCAGTACTTC. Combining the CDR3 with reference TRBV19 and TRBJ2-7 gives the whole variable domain DGGITQSPKYLFRKEGQNVTLSCEQNLNHDAMYWYRQDPGQGLRLIYYSQIVNDFQKGDIAEGYSVSREKKESFPLTVTSAQKNPTAFYLCASSMSYEQYFGPGTRLTVT.

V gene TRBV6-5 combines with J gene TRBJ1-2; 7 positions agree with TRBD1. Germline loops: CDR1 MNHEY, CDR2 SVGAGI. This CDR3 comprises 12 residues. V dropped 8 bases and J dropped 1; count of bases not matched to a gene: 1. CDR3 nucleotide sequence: TGTGCCAGCGGGGACAGTAACTATGGCTACACCTTC. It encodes CASGDSNYGYTF.

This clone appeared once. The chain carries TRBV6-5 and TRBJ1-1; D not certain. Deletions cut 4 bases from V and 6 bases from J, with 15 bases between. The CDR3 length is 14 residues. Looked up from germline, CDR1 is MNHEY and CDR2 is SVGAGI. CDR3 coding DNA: TGTGCCAGCAGTTCGACAAGTGAAAACCCTGAAGCTTTCTTT. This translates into CASSSTSENPEAFF.

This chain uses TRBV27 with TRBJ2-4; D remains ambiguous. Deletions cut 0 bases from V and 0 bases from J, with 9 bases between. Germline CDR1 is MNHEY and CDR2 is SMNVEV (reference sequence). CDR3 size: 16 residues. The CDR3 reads CASSLSPLIAKNIQYF. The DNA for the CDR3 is TGTGCCAGCAGTTTATCCCCACTGATAGCCAAAAACATTCAGTACTTC.

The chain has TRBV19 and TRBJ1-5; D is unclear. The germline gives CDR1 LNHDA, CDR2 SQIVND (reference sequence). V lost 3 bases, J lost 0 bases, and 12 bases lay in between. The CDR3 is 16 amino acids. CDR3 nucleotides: TGTGCCAGTAGTATGGTTGGGCAGGTTAGCAATCAGCCCCAGCATTTT. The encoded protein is CASSMVGQVSNQPQHF.

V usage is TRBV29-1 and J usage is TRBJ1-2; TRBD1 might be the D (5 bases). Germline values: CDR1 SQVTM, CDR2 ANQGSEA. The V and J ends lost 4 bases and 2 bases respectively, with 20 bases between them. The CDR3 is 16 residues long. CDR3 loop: CSVGIITTAANYGYTF. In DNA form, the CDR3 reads TGCAGCGTTGGGATTATTACGACAGCGGCCAACTATGGCTACACCTTC.

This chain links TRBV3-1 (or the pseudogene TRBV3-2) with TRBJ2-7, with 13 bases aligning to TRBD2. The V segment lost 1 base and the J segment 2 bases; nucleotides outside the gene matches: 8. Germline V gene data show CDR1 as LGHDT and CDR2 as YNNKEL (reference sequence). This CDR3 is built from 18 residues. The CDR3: CASSQAPGTSGETYEQYF. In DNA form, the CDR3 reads TGTGCCAGCAGCCAAGCCCCCGGGACTAGCGGGGAGACCTACGAGCAGTACTTC.

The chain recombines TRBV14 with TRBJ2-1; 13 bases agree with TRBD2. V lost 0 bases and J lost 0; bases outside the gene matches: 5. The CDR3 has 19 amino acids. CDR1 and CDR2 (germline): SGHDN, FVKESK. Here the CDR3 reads CASSQDRLAGGLSYNEQFF. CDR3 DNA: TGTGCCAGCAGCCAAGATCGACTAGCGGGGGGCCTCTCCTACAATGAGCAGTTCTTC.

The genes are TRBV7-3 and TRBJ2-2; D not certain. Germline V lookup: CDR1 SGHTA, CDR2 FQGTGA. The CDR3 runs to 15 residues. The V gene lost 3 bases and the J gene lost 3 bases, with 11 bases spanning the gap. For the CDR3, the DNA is TGTGCCAGCAGCTTTAGTGGGCGGTACACCGGGGAGCTGTTTTTT. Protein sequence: CASSFSGRYTGELFF.

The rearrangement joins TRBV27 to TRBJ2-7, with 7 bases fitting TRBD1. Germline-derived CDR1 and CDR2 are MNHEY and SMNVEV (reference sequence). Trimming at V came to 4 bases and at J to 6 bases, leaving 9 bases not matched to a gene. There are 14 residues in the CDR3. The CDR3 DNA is TGTGCCAGCAGTTCGCAACAGGGGACGGGCGAGCAGTACTTC. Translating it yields CASSSQQGTGEQYF.

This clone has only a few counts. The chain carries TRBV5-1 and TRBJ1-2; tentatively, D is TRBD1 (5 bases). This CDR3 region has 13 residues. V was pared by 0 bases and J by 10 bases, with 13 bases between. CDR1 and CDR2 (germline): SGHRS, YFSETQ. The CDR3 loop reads CASSLVGAGTYTF. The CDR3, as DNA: TGCGCCAGCAGCTTGGTAGGGGCAGGGACCTACACCTTC.

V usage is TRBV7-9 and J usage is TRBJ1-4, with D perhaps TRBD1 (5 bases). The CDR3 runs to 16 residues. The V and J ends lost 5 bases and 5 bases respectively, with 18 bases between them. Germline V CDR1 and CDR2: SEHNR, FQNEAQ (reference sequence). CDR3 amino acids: CASSVLKGLGNEKLFF. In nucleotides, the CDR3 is TGTGCCAGCAGCGTCCTGAAGGGGTTGGGGAATGAAAAACTGTTTTTT. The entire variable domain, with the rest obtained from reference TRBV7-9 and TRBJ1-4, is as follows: DTGVSQNPRHKITKRGQNVTFRCDPISEHNRLYWYRQTLGQGPEFLTYFQNEAQLEKSRLLSDRFSAERPKGSFSTLEIQRTEQGDSAMYLCASSVLKGLGNEKLFFGSGTQLSVL.

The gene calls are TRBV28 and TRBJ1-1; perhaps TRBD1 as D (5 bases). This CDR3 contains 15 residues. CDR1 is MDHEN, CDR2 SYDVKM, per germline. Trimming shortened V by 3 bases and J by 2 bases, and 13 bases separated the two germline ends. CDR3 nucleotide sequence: TGTGCCAGCAGTTTGCTCGGGGGGGTTAACACTGAAGCTTTCTTT. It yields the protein CASSLLGGVNTEAFF.

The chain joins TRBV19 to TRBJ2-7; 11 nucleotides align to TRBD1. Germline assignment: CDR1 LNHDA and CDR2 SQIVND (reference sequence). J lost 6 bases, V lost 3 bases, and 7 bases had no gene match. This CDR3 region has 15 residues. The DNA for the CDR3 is TGTGCCAGTAGTATGGAAACCGGGACAGGGGGCGAGCAGTACTTC. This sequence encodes CASSMETGTGGEQYF.

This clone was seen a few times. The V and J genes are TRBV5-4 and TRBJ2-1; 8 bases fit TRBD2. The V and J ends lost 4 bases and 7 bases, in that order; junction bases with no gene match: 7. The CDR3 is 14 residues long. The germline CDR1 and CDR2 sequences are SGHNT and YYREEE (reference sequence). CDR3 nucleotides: TGTGCCAGCAGCCTTCCGGGACTAGGGAATGAGCAGTTCTTC. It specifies CASSLPGLGNEQFF.

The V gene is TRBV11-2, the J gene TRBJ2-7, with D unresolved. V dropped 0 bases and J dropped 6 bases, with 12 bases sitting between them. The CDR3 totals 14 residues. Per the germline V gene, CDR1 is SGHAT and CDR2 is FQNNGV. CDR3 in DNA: TGTGCCAGCAGCTTAGAGCCGGGTCTAGGCGAGCAGTACTTC. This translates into CASSLEPGLGEQYF.

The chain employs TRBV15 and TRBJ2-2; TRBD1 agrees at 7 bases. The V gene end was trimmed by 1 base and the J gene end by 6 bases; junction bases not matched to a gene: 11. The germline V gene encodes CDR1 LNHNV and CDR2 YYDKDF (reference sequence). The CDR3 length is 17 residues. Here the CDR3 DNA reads TGTGCCACCAGCAGAGGAGGGGGCGCCGGAAGAGCCGGGGAGCTGTTTTTT. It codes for CATSRGGGAGRAGELFF.

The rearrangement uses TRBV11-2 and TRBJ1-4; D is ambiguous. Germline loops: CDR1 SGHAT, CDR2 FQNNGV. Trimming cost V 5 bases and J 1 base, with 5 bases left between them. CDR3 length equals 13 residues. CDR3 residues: CASSPGTNEKLFF. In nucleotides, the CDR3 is TGTGCCAGCAGCCCCGGAACTAATGAAAAACTGTTTTTT.

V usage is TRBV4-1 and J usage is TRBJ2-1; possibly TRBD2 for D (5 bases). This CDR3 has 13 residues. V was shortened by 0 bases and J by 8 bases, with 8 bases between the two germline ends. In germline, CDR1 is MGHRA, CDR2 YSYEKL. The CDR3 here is CASSQDFGDEQFF. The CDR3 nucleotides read TGCGCCAGCAGCCAAGATTTCGGGGATGAGCAGTTCTTC.

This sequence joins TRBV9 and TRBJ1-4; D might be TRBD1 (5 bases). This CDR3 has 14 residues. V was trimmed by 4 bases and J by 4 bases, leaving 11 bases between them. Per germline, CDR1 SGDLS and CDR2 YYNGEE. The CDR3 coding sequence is TGTGCCAGCAGCCTGAGGGGAGGTAATGAAAAACTGTTTTTT. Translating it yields CASSLRGGNEKLFF.

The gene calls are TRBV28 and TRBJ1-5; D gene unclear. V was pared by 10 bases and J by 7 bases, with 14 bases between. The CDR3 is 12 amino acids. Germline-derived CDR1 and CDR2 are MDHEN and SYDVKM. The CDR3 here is CATSEVNQPQHF. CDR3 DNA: TGTGCCACCTCGGAAGTCAACCAGCCCCAGCATTTT.